This TCR beta chain was captured in a study of regulatory T cells in long-lasting Graves disease. Building the TCR beta libraries relied on iRepertoire HTBI primers, and CDR3 regions underwent Arm-PCR. TCRdb itself ran the multiplex PCR reads through MiXCR, one entry per CDR3 protein. The sample lists some 340,000 distinct CDR3 sequences, about 10% seen once, with approximately 20% in the top ten. Germline V gene sequence: CDR1 MGHRA, CDR2 YSYEKL. Trimming removed 1 base at V and 0 bases at J, with 13 bases between. The CDR3 totals 17 residues. Indicated time point: newly diagnosed GD, antithyroid drugs for less than 3 months. The authors made the TCR library using RNA they extracted from PBMCs. The diagnosis of Graves' disease used American Thyroid Association guidelines. These data were also filed under a second study, of T cells in Graves' hyperthyroidism and ophthalmopathy.

The V and J genes are TRBV4-1 and TRBJ1-5; D is uncertain. The input for sequencing was peripheral blood mononuclear cells (PBMCs), taken at new diagnosis, from a patient treated with antithyroid drugs. The origin of this receptor is a woman between 18 and 29 years old with Graves disease. In DNA, the CDR3 is TGCGCCAGCAGCCAAGGCTTCGGAGGGTATAGCAATCAGCCCCAGCATTTT. It specifies CASSQGFGGYSNQPQHF.